These 15 T cell receptor beta chains share one sample of origin, sequenced in a study of blood T cell repertoires in COVID-19. Libraries were prepared by immunoSEQ multiplex PCR; TCRdb keeps only in-frame clonotypes and omits some of them. The data contain about 120,000 clones, more than 60% of them singletons. Sequenced input: peripheral blood. All receptors come from a man between 65 and 79 years old with acute or convalescent COVID-19.

The chain recombines TRBV19 with TRBJ1-5; D unresolved. CDR1 is LNHDA and CDR2 is SQIVND in the germline V gene (reference sequence). The CDR3 has 16 amino acids. V was trimmed by 5 bases and J by 0 bases, leaving 14 bases between them. The CDR3 coding sequence is TGTGCCAGTAGTGCGTCGACACTCTATAGCAATCAGCCCCAGCATTTT. Translated, it gives CASSASTLYSNQPQHF.

This chain links TRBV7-9 with TRBJ2-5, with 11 bases lining up with TRBD2. J gave up 3 bases and V 4 bases, and 4 bases lay outside the gene matches. Germline V gene sequence: CDR1 SEHNR, CDR2 FQNEAQ (reference sequence). This CDR3 region has 15 residues. The CDR3 region has the DNA TGTGCCAGCAGCTCTAGCGGGGGGATCGAAGAGACCCAGTACTTC. Its translation is CASSSSGGIEETQYF.

The chain couples TRBV14 to TRBJ1-1; a possible D gene is TRBD1 (5 bases). V was pared by 7 bases and J by 1 base, with 19 bases between. The germline V gene encodes CDR1 SGHDN and CDR2 FVKESK. This CDR3 is 16 amino acids long. The CDR3 spells CASTGESRTRNTEAFF. CDR3 nucleotides: TGTGCCAGCACGGGGGAGTCTAGGACTCGGAACACTGAAGCTTTCTTT.

V usage is TRBV13 and J usage is TRBJ2-1; 9 nucleotides align to TRBD1. V shed 4 bases and J 5 bases; nucleotides not matched to a gene: 9. CDR3 length: 16 amino acids. Germline V gene data show CDR1 as PRHDT and CDR2 as FYEKMQ (reference sequence). The CDR3 loop reads CASSYRPDRGDNEQFF. The CDR3 DNA follows: TGTGCCAGCAGCTACCGACCGGACAGGGGCGACAATGAGCAGTTCTTC.

This clone was seen once. The chain couples TRBV7-6 to TRBJ2-7; TRBD1 matches at 7 bases. The CDR3 loop spans 14 amino acids. V was pared by 5 bases and J by 5 bases, with 9 bases of the junction left unmatched. Germline V gene data show CDR1 as SGHVS and CDR2 as FNYEAQ. The CDR3 DNA follows: TGTGCCAGCAGCCCGTGGACAGGATCCAACGAGCAGTACTTC. Its protein is CASSPWTGSNEQYF.

This clone was observed a few times. The V and J genes are TRBV5-1 and TRBJ2-7; 8 nucleotides match TRBD1. CDR3 length equals 14 residues. CDR1 and CDR2 (germline): SGHRS, YFSETQ. J lost 3 bases, V lost 3 bases, and 5 bases had no gene match. CDR3 DNA sequence: TGCGCCAGCAGCTCCTGGACAGGGAGCTACGAGCAGTACTTC. Translated: CASSSWTGSYEQYF.

The V gene is TRBV19, the J gene TRBJ2-1, with TRBD2 as a possible D gene (6 bases). CDR1 and CDR2 from the germline V gene are LNHDA and SQIVND (reference sequence). This CDR3 has 14 amino acids. Trimming cost V 3 bases and J 2 bases, with 8 bases left between them. The DNA of the CDR3 is TGTGCCAGTAGTATTCGGGGGACCTACAATGAGCAGTTCTTC. This codes for CASSIRGTYNEQFF.

The chain is built from TRBV7-9 and TRBJ2-7; D gene ambiguous. V was cut by 5 bases and J by 3 bases, with 5 bases left in between. Germline V gene sequence: CDR1 SEHNR, CDR2 FQNEAQ (reference sequence). This CDR3 has 11 amino acids. CDR3 amino acids: CASSQHYEQYF. DNA for the CDR3: TGTGCCAGCAGCCAACACTACGAGCAGTACTTC. Based on the CDR3 plus reference TRBV7-9 and TRBJ2-7, the full variable domain is DTGVSQNPRHKITKRGQNVTFRCDPISEHNRLYWYRQTLGQGPEFLTYFQNEAQLEKSRLLSDRFSAERPKGSFSTLEIQRTEQGDSAMYLCASSQHYEQYFGPGTRLTVT.

This clone appeared once. V and J are TRBV7-2 and TRBJ2-3; D might be TRBD2 (5 bases). The CDR3 is 13 amino acids. The V gene lost 0 bases and the J gene lost 13 bases, with 14 bases spanning the gap. Germline-derived CDR1 and CDR2 are SGHTA and FQGNSA. The CDR3 here is CASSLAVAPEEYF. CDR3 DNA: TGTGCCAGCAGCTTAGCGGTGGCCCCGGAGGAGTATTTT.

The rearrangement uses TRBV3-1 (or the pseudogene TRBV3-2) and TRBJ2-1; maybe TRBD2 (6 bases). This CDR3 has 15 amino acids. Trimming removed 4 bases from V and 0 bases from J, with 10 bases in between. From germline, CDR1 is LGHDT and CDR2 YNNKEL (reference sequence). CDR3 amino acids: CASSLAALSYNEQFF. The CDR3 DNA is TGTGCCAGCAGCCTAGCGGCGCTCTCCTACAATGAGCAGTTCTTC.

This clone is a singleton in its sample. The rearrangement uses TRBV15 and TRBJ1-1; D not certain. Germline V gene sequence: CDR1 LNHNV, CDR2 YYDKDF (reference sequence). This CDR3 is built from 13 residues. The germline V and J ends were trimmed by 4 bases and 8 bases, with 14 bases remaining between them. DNA for the CDR3: TGTGCCACCAGCAAGAGTGCGGGATCCGAAGCTTTCTTT. Its protein is CATSKSAGSEAFF.

This chain uses TRBV5-1 with TRBJ1-5; the D gene is possibly TRBD1 (6 bases). The CDR3 totals 14 residues. Germline V gene lookup returns CDR1 SGHRS and CDR2 YFSETQ. Trimming stripped 1 base from V and 9 bases from J, with 14 bases between. The CDR3 is CASSLTGPGSPQHF. Here the CDR3 DNA reads TGCGCCAGCAGCTTGACAGGGCCCGGATCGCCCCAGCATTTT.

This rearrangement joins TRBV2 to TRBJ1-2; TRBD1 matches 8 bases. CDR3 length equals 14 residues. J gave up 4 bases and V 5 bases, and 6 bases lay outside the gene matches. CDR1 is SNHLY and CDR2 is FYNNEI in the germline V gene. The CDR3 DNA follows: TGTGCCAGCAGTCGACAGGGGCGATTCTATGGCTACACCTTC. Encoded protein: CASSRQGRFYGYTF.

In the case of this clone: Additional DNA sequences in this sample encode the identical CDR3. This chain connects TRBV5-1 to TRBJ1-1, with a weak D call TRBD1 (6 bases). CDR1 is SGHRS and CDR2 is YFSETQ in the germline V gene. The CDR3 sequence is 15 residues long. V gave up 0 bases and J gave up 0 bases, with 9 bases separating them. The CDR3 loop is CASSLGQGLNTEAFF. As DNA, the CDR3 is TGCGCCAGCAGCTTGGGTCAGGGGCTGAACACTGAAGCTTTCTTT.

V gene TRBV7-8 combines with J gene TRBJ1-5, with 9 bases that match TRBD1. CDR1 and CDR2 from the germline V gene are SGHVS and FQNEAQ. Trimming removed 4 bases from V and 6 bases from J; junction bases left unmatched: 7. The CDR3 sequence is 15 residues long. The CDR3 is CASSSGQGKFQPQHF. The CDR3 coding sequence is TGTGCCAGCAGCTCGGGACAGGGAAAGTTTCAGCCCCAGCATTTT.